The present TCR beta chain was sequenced within a study of human T cells and chemical hapten exposure. Noted time point: pre-sensitization, week 0. Treatment reported: therapeutic diphenylcyclopropenone sensitization with weekly scalp DPC. Germline lookup yields CDR1 SGHDN and CDR2 FVKESK. The CDR3 is 13 residues long. V lost 3 bases and J lost 10, with 13 bases in between. TCRdb fed the RACE reads into MiXCR, producing one record per CDR3 protein. The data hold 300,000 to 450,000 distinct CDR3 sequences, with about 5.1% observed a single time. The sequencing used whole blood, collected in connection with sensitization to the hapten diphenylcyclopropenone (DPC). The clonotype comes from a woman aged 45-60 years with alopecia areata. Some clones in this sample may be carry-over from other donors' samples. The rearrangement uses TRBV14 and TRBJ2-1; D might be TRBD1 (6 bases). CDR3 region: CASSHLTGTEQFF. DNA of the CDR3: TGTGCCAGCAGCCACTTGACAGGTACCGAGCAGTTCTTC. The full variable domain, in which reference TRBV14 and TRBJ2-1 provide the parts outside the CDR3, is EAGVTQFPSHSVIEKGQTVTLRCDPISGHDNLYWYRRVMGKEIKFLLHFVKESKQDESGMPNNRFLAERTGGTYSTLKVQPAELEDSGVYFCASSHLTGTEQFFGPGTRLTVL.